Shown below are 25 T cell receptor beta chains from a single sample sequenced in a study of blood T cell repertoires in COVID-19. Method: immunoSEQ multiplex PCR; TCRdb's copy keeps in-frame clones and lacks some. Among around 200,000 clones, 78% were seen once, and the ten largest hold 2.5% to 3.5%. Material for sequencing was peripheral blood. Source of these receptors: a woman at least 80 years old with active or convalescent COVID-19.

The rearrangement uses TRBV5-4 and TRBJ2-3; D is possibly TRBD1 (5 bases). Trimming pared 2 bases from V and 5 bases from J, leaving 15 bases between. Germline V gene lookup returns CDR1 SGHNT and CDR2 YYREEE (reference sequence). The CDR3 runs to 15 residues. This chain's CDR3 is CASSFKGPIGDTQYF. The CDR3 DNA is TGTGCCAGCAGCTTCAAGGGGCCGATTGGAGATACGCAGTATTTT.

This chain links TRBV12-3 or TRBV12-4 with TRBJ1-2; D uncertain. The CDR3 is 13 residues long. Trimming stripped 2 bases from V and 2 bases from J, with 6 bases between. CDR3 DNA: TGTGCCAGCAGTTTAAACAGAAACTATGGCTACACCTTC. Translated, it gives CASSLNRNYGYTF.

This clone was recorded only once. This rearrangement joins TRBV15 to TRBJ2-3, with 7 bases that match TRBD2. V was clipped by 3 bases and J by 1 base; unmatched bases: 4. The CDR3 loop spans 15 amino acids. Germline lookup yields CDR1 LNHNV and CDR2 YYDKDF (reference sequence). The CDR3 loop reads CATSRTGLRTDTQYF. In DNA, the CDR3 is TGTGCCACCAGCAGGACGGGACTACGCACAGATACGCAGTATTTT.

The CDR3 here is CASSAGVGGSYEQYF. Here the CDR3 DNA reads TGTGCCAGCAGCGCCGGGGTCGGGGGCTCCTACGAGCAGTACTTC. V is TRBV9 and J is TRBJ2-7; a weak D match, TRBD2 (6 bases). There are 15 residues in the CDR3. Germline V gives CDR1 SGDLS, CDR2 YYNGEE. V lost 3 bases and J 0 bases, leaving 13 bases between the germline ends. Complete variable domain (other parts from reference TRBV9 and TRBJ2-7): DSGVTQTPKHLITATGQRVTLRCSPRSGDLSVYWYQQSLDQGLQFLIQYYNGEERAKGNILERFSAQQFPDLHSELNLSSLELGDSALYFCASSAGVGGSYEQYFGPGTRLTVT.

This clone was seen only a few times. The chain employs TRBV7-9 and TRBJ1-6, with D possibly matching TRBD1 (5 bases). The V gene's germline CDR1 is SEHNR and CDR2 FQNEAQ (reference sequence). The V end was cut by 1 base, the J end by 1 base, with 17 bases between. This CDR3 has 19 amino acids. CDR3 residues: CASSLVIGFGGSYNSPLHF. CDR3 coding DNA: TGTGCCAGCAGCTTAGTAATCGGTTTCGGGGGATCCTATAATTCACCCCTCCACTTT.

The chain couples TRBV6-2 or TRBV6-3 to TRBJ2-7; 7 bases agree with TRBD1. The germline V gene has CDR1 MNHEY and CDR2 SVGEGT. The CDR3 length is 14 residues. The trim removed 4 bases at V and 2 bases at J, leaving 5 bases unmatched. The CDR3 loop is CASSWGTVTYEQYF. CDR3 nucleotides: TGTGCCAGCAGTTGGGGGACAGTCACCTACGAGCAGTACTTC.

This clone has a handful of counts. The V and J genes are TRBV7-9 and TRBJ2-7; weak D call: TRBD2 (5 bases). V dropped 4 bases and J dropped 1 base, with 17 bases sitting between them. The CDR3 loop spans 16 amino acids. Germline CDR1 and CDR2: SEHNR and FQNEAQ (reference sequence). CDR3 protein: CASSSAQIGNSYEQYF. The DNA of the CDR3 is TGTGCCAGCAGCTCCGCTCAGATCGGGAATTCCTACGAGCAGTACTTC.

The V call is TRBV15, the J call TRBJ1-1; TRBD1 might be the D (5 bases). The CDR3 is 17 residues long. V was cut by 3 bases and J by 9 bases, with 26 bases left in between. In germline, CDR1 is LNHNV, CDR2 YYDKDF (reference sequence). Here the CDR3 DNA reads TGTGCCACCAGCAGTCGGATGTCTCAAGGGGTTTTTTTAAAAGCTTTCTTT. It translates to CATSSRMSQGVFLKAFF. The full variable domain, completed using reference TRBV15 and TRBJ1-1, is DAMVIQNPRYQVTQFGKPVTLSCSQTLNHNVMYWYQQKSSQAPKLLFHYYDKDFNNEADTPDNFQSRRPNTSFCFLDIRSPGLGDTAMYLCATSSRMSQGVFLKAFFGQGTRLTVV.

The chain recombines TRBV24-1 with TRBJ1-2; 7 bases agree with TRBD1. CDR1 is KGHDR, CDR2 SFDVKD, per germline. The length of the CDR3 is 16 residues. The junction had 10 bases not matched to a gene; V was cut back by 3 bases and J by 4 bases. CDR3 sequence: CATSDARTGSSYGYTF. CDR3 nucleotide sequence: TGTGCCACCAGTGATGCCCGGACAGGTTCTTCCTATGGCTACACCTTC.

The rearrangement joins TRBV28 to TRBJ1-1; 10 nucleotides match TRBD1. Trimming removed 5 bases from V and 4 bases from J; junction bases left unmatched: 4. The CDR3 has 14 amino acids. The germline V gene has CDR1 MDHEN and CDR2 SYDVKM. In DNA form, the CDR3 reads TGTGCCAGCAGTACGACAGGGGGCACCACTGAAGCTTTCTTT. This encodes CASSTTGGTTEAFF.

This clone was detected once. The rearrangement joins TRBV7-8 to TRBJ2-5; tentatively, D is TRBD2 (6 bases). From germline, CDR1 is SGHVS and CDR2 FQNEAQ. V gave up 5 bases and J gave up 0 bases, with 16 bases separating them. This CDR3 is 16 amino acids long. Written as DNA, the CDR3 is TGTGCCAGCAGCAGACTGGGGGGTAGTTACCAAGAGACCCAGTACTTC. Protein product: CASSRLGGSYQETQYF.

This clone occurred once. The J gene is TRBJ2-5, the V gene TRBV7-7; the D gene is possibly TRBD1 (6 bases). The CDR3 is 17 residues long. The V gene lost 3 bases and the J gene lost 5 bases, with 22 bases spanning the gap. The germline CDR1 and CDR2 sequences are SSHAT and FNYEAQ (reference sequence). CDR3 in DNA: TGTGCCAGCAGCTTGGGTTTGGGCCCCAGGGGCAGGGAGACCCAGTACTTC. Amino acids: CASSLGLGPRGRETQYF. Together with reference TRBV7-7 and TRBJ2-5, the CDR3 gives the full variable domain: GAGVSQSPRYKVTKRGQDVTLRCDPISSHATLYWYQQALGQGPEFLTYFNYEAQPDKSGLPSDRFSAERPEGSISTLTIQRTEQRDSAMYRCASSLGLGPRGRETQYFGPGTRLLVL.

The chain is built from TRBV24-1 and TRBJ2-1, with D perhaps TRBD1 (5 bases). Trimming pared 5 bases from V and 0 bases from J, leaving 7 bases between. Germline values: CDR1 KGHDR, CDR2 SFDVKD. The CDR3 has 14 residues. The CDR3 DNA reads as TGTGCCACCAGTGGCGACAGCTCCTACAATGAGCAGTTCTTC. Translating gives CATSGDSSYNEQFF.

About this clone: The sample carries other DNA sequences with the same CDR3. This chain links TRBV5-1 with TRBJ1-1; D uncertain. Germline V gives CDR1 SGHRS, CDR2 YFSETQ. With 0 bases removed from V and 0 bases from J, the gap between germline ends came to 3 bases. The CDR3 is 13 amino acids. The CDR3 nucleotides are TGCGCCAGCAGCTTGGCCGTGAACACTGAAGCTTTCTTT. It translates to CASSLAVNTEAFF.

The V gene is TRBV2, the J gene TRBJ2-7, with a possible D match to TRBD1 (6 bases). V was trimmed by 7 bases and J by 0 bases, leaving 13 bases between them. Germline values: CDR1 SNHLY, CDR2 FYNNEI. The CDR3 is 14 amino acids. As DNA, the CDR3 is TGTGCCAGCAACCTCGACAGGAGCTCCTACGAGCAGTACTTC. It codes for CASNLDRSSYEQYF. Complete variable domain (other parts from reference TRBV2 and TRBJ2-7): EPEVTQTPSHQVTQMGQEVILRCVPISNHLYFYWYRQILGQKVEFLVSFYNNEISEKSEIFDDQFSVERPDGSNFTLKIRSTKLEDSAMYFCASNLDRSSYEQYFGPGTRLTVT.

This clone was recorded once. The rearrangement links TRBV21-1 to TRBJ1-5; the D call TRBD1 from the table was never checked on the DNA. TRBV21-1 is deemed a pseudogene. The CDR3 has 22 residues. As DNA, the CDR3 is TGTGCCAGCAGCAAAGGAAGTGAGCAGTACCAGGTGGGCCGCTATAGCAATCAGCCCCAGCATTTT. This gives the protein CASSKGSEQYQVGRYSNQPQHF.

This clone has at least ten counts. The rearrangement links TRBV28 to TRBJ1-5; D not certain. The CDR3 runs to 15 residues. The germline V and J ends were trimmed by 1 base and 0 bases, with 7 bases remaining between them. CDR1 and CDR2 from the germline V gene are MDHEN and SYDVKM. Here the CDR3 DNA reads TGTGCCAGCAGTTTATACGTAGCTAGCAATCAGCCCCAGCATTTT. It is translated as CASSLYVASNQPQHF.

This chain links TRBV6-4 with TRBJ1-5, with D possibly matching TRBD1 (6 bases). Germline V CDR1 and CDR2: MRHNA, SNTAGT. This CDR3 region has 14 residues. Trimming shortened V by 9 bases and J by 8 bases, and 20 bases separated the two germline ends. The CDR3 sequence is CARALLRGSEPQHF. Here the CDR3 DNA reads TGTGCCAGAGCATTATTAAGGGGGAGTGAGCCCCAGCATTTT.

V and J are TRBV5-6 and TRBJ2-5; TRBD2 matches at 7 bases. After removal of 6 bases from V and 2 bases from J, the junction contained 13 bases not matched to a gene. Germline V gene lookup returns CDR1 SGHDT and CDR2 YYEEEE. The CDR3 extends over 16 amino acids. CDR3 loop: CASTRSGERLQETQYF. CDR3 coding DNA: TGTGCCAGCACCAGAAGCGGGGAAAGGTTACAAGAGACCCAGTACTTC.

The V gene is TRBV7-9, the J gene TRBJ1-2; D gene unclear. Germline CDR1 SEHNR, CDR2 FQNEAQ (reference sequence). V lost 5 bases to trimming and J lost 4 bases, with 17 bases between them. The CDR3 covers 15 residues. DNA for the CDR3: TGTGCCAGCAGCGCGCCGCGCGGAGAGGTCTATGGCTACACCTTC. Translating gives CASSAPRGEVYGYTF. Using reference TRBV7-9 and TRBJ1-2 for the parts outside the CDR3, the full variable domain is DTGVSQNPRHKITKRGQNVTFRCDPISEHNRLYWYRQTLGQGPEFLTYFQNEAQLEKSRLLSDRFSAERPKGSFSTLEIQRTEQGDSAMYLCASSAPRGEVYGYTFGSGTRLTVV.

The chain joins TRBV4-2 to TRBJ2-2, with D possibly being TRBD2 (6 bases). Trimming removed 4 bases from V and 0 bases from J, with 9 bases in between. Per germline, CDR1 LGHNA and CDR2 YNFKEQ. The CDR3 is 15 amino acids. CDR3 sequence (DNA): TGTGCCAGCAGCCCTCTAGCGACGAACACCGGGGAGCTGTTTTTT. Protein: CASSPLATNTGELFF.

The chain carries TRBV9 and TRBJ2-7; a possible D gene is TRBD2 (7 bases). The CDR3 totals 15 residues. Germline CDR1 SGDLS, CDR2 YYNGEE. The germline V and J ends were trimmed by 0 bases and 5 bases, with 15 bases remaining between them. The CDR3 sequence: CASSVAQGRAHEQYF. The CDR3 nucleotides read TGTGCCAGCAGCGTAGCTCAGGGGAGGGCGCACGAGCAGTACTTC.

This chain uses TRBV3-1 (or the pseudogene TRBV3-2) with TRBJ2-2; the D is unclear. Trimming took off 1 base at V and 5 bases at J, with 8 bases between the two ends. CDR3 size: 14 residues. Germline V gene data show CDR1 as LGHDT and CDR2 as YNNKEL (reference sequence). CDR3: CASSQAKQTGELFF. The CDR3 nucleotides read TGTGCCAGCAGCCAAGCGAAACAAACCGGGGAGCTGTTTTTT.

This chain uses TRBV19 with TRBJ2-1, with a tentative D call TRBD1 (6 bases). The CDR3 is 14 residues long. V was clipped by 7 bases and J by 0 bases, with 10 bases between them. Germline-derived CDR1 and CDR2 are LNHDA and SQIVND (reference sequence). DNA for the CDR3: TGTGCCAGTAAAACAGGGTTCTCCTACAATGAGCAGTTCTTC. The encoded protein is CASKTGFSYNEQFF.

This clone appeared a single time. The chain recombines TRBV27 with TRBJ2-7, with 10 positions matching TRBD1. The V segment lost 5 bases and the J segment 6 bases; nucleotides outside the gene matches: 13. CDR1 and CDR2 from the germline V gene are MNHEY and SMNVEV (reference sequence). This CDR3 spans 16 amino acids. The CDR3 DNA follows: TGTGCCAGCAGTAAACCCACCGGGACAGGGGCTGGCGAGCAGTACTTC. Residues: CASSKPTGTGAGEQYF.